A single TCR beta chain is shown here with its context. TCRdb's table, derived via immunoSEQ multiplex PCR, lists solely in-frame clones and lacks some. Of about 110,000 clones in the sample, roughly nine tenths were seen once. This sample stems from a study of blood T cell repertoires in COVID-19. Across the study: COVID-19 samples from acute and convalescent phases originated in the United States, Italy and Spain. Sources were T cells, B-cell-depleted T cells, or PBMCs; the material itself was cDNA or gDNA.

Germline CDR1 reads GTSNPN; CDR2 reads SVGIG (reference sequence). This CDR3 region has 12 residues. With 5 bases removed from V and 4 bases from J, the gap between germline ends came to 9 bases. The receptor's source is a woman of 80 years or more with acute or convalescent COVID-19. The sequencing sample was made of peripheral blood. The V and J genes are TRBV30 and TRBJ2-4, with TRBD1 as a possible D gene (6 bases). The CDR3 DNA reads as TGTGCCTGGTTGGGGGCTAAAAACATTCAGTACTTC. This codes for CAWLGAKNIQYF. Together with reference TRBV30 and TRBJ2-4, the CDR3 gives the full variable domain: SQTIHQWPATLVQPVGSPLSLECTVEGTSNPNLYWYRQAAGRGLQLLFYSVGIGQISSEVPQNLSASRPQDRQFILSSKKLLLSDSGFYLCAWLGAKNIQYFGAGTRLSVL.